Listed below are T cell receptor beta chains from one sample, sequenced in a study of cytomegalovirus exposure and HLA in healthy donors. The table came from immunoSEQ multiplex PCR; TCRdb's copy has only in-frame clones and leaves some out. The sample lists over 150,000 clones, about 80% occurring once. The specimen was PBMCs. The receptors originated from a man younger than 45 in good health and CMV-seropositive. The CDR3 runs from the conserved cysteine through the conserved F or W. Fields, in order: J gene, V gene, D gene, clone size, CDR3 protein, CDR3 DNA. D genes are given only for firm matches. Size tells how often a clone was seen (once, few, many) or the class of an expanded clone, and some rows leave it out.

j_gene: TRBJ2-7; v_gene: TRBV13; d_gene: TRBD1; abundance: -; CDR3aa: CASSSGQGTTYEQYF; CDR3nt: TGTGCCAGCAGTTCCGGACAGGGCACAACCTACGAGCAGTACTTC
j_gene: TRBJ1-6; v_gene: TRBV11-3; d_gene: -; abundance: -; CDR3aa: CASSLGGGINSPLHF; CDR3nt: TGTGCCAGCAGCTTAGGGGGCGGGATAAATTCACCCCTCCACTTT
j_gene: TRBJ2-5; v_gene: TRBV7-8; d_gene: TRBD1; abundance: -; CDR3aa: CASSQGQILYQETQYF; CDR3nt: TGTGCCAGCAGCCAGGGACAGATTCTGTACCAAGAGACCCAGTACTTC
j_gene: TRBJ1-4; v_gene: TRBV19; d_gene: TRBD1; abundance: -; CDR3aa: CASSLTGLNEKLFF; CDR3nt: TGTGCCAGTTCGTTGACAGGGCTTAATGAAAAACTGTTTTTT
j_gene: TRBJ2-2; v_gene: TRBV5-1; d_gene: -; abundance: -; CDR3aa: CASSLVSGAQGGELFF; CDR3nt: TGCGCCAGCAGCTTGGTTAGCGGTGCGCAAGGCGGGGAGCTGTTTTTT
j_gene: TRBJ1-4; v_gene: TRBV5-1; d_gene: TRBD1; abundance: -; CDR3aa: CASSLAEGAEEKLFF; CDR3nt: TGCGCCAGCAGCTTGGCTGAGGGGGCAGAGGAAAAACTGTTTTTT
j_gene: TRBJ2-1; v_gene: TRBV7-3; d_gene: TRBD2; abundance: -; CDR3aa: CASSGTSGRGEQFF; CDR3nt: TGTGCCAGCAGCGGGACTAGCGGGAGAGGAGAGCAGTTCTTC
j_gene: TRBJ2-3; v_gene: TRBV19; d_gene: TRBD2; abundance: once; CDR3aa: CASSSGLAGNTDTQYF; CDR3nt: TGTGCCAGTAGTTCGGGACTAGCGGGAAACACAGATACGCAGTATTTT
j_gene: TRBJ2-5; v_gene: TRBV5-1; d_gene: TRBD2; abundance: -; CDR3aa: CASSLSSGIETQYF; CDR3nt: TGCGCCAGCAGCTTATCTAGCGGGATAGAGACCCAGTACTTC
j_gene: TRBJ2-2; v_gene: TRBV6-5; d_gene: -; abundance: -; CDR3aa: CASSRQVENTGELFF; CDR3nt: TGTGCCAGCAGTCGACAGGTTGAGAACACCGGGGAGCTGTTTTTT
j_gene: TRBJ1-2; v_gene: TRBV4-3; d_gene: -; abundance: -; CDR3aa: CASSQDEGGRTVSYGYTF; CDR3nt: TGCGCCAGCAGCCAAGATGAGGGAGGCAGGACGGTTAGCTATGGCTACACCTTC
j_gene: TRBJ1-1; v_gene: TRBV12-1; d_gene: -; abundance: -; CDR3aa: CASSPRSRRGTEAFF; CDR3nt: TGTGCCAGCAGCCCTCGCTCCCGGAGGGGTACTGAAGCTTTCTTT
j_gene: TRBJ1-4; v_gene: TRBV19; d_gene: TRBD1; abundance: -; CDR3aa: CASSKGQLNEKLFF; CDR3nt: TGTGCCAGTAGTAAGGGACAGCTTAATGAAAAACTGTTTTTT
j_gene: TRBJ2-7; v_gene: TRBV19; d_gene: TRBD2; abundance: -; CDR3aa: CASSIDGTSRAYEQYF; CDR3nt: TGTGCCAGTAGTATAGACGGGACTAGCCGGGCCTACGAGCAGTACTTC
j_gene: TRBJ2-5; v_gene: TRBV5-1; d_gene: TRBD2; abundance: -; CDR3aa: CASSLQTSGPQETQYF; CDR3nt: TGCGCCAGCAGCTTACAGACTAGCGGGCCCCAAGAGACCCAGTACTTC
j_gene: TRBJ2-7; v_gene: TRBV6-1; d_gene: -; abundance: -; CDR3aa: CASSEGGLAGYEQYF; CDR3nt: TGTGCCAGCAGTGAAGGTGGTCTAGCTGGTTACGAGCAGTACTTC
j_gene: TRBJ2-1; v_gene: TRBV10-3; d_gene: -; abundance: -; CDR3aa: CAGGRSYNEQFF; CDR3nt: TGTGCGGGGGGAAGGTCCTACAATGAGCAGTTCTTC
j_gene: TRBJ1-5; v_gene: TRBV7-8; d_gene: TRBD1; abundance: -; CDR3aa: CASSLGGGGWSNQPQHF; CDR3nt: TGTGCCAGCAGCTTAGGAGGGGGCGGCTGGAGCAATCAGCCCCAGCATTTT